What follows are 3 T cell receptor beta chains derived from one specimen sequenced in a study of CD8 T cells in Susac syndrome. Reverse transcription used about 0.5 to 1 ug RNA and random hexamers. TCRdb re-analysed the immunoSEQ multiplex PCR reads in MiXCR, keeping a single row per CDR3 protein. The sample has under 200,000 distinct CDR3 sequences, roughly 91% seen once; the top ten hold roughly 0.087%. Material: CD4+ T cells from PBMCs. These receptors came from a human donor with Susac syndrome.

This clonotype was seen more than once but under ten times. The CDR3 DNA follows: TGTGCCAGTGCCTCCCTCCAGGGACTAGCCAATGAGCAGTTCTTC. It specifies CASASLQGLANEQFF. The chain combines TRBV19 with TRBJ2-1; 9 positions agree with TRBD2. The CDR3 is made up of 15 amino acids. V shed 8 bases and J 6 bases; nucleotides not matched to a gene: 11. Germline CDR1 and CDR2: LNHDA and SQIVND (reference sequence).

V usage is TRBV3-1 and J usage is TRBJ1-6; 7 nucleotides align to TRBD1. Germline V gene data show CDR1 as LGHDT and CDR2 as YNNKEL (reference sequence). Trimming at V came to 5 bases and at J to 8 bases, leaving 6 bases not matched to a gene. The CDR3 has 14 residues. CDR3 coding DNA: TGTGCCAGCAGCTCCCGGGACAGCGATTCACCCCTCCACTTT. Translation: CASSSRDSDSPLHF.

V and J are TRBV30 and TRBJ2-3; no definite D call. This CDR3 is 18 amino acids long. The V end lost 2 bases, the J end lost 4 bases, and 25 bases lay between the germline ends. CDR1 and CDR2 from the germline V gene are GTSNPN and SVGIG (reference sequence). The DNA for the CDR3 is TGTGCCTGGAGTTCGACCCGCCGCCGGTCATTTATCTCAGATACGCAGTATTTT. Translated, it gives CAWSSTRRRSFISDTQYF.